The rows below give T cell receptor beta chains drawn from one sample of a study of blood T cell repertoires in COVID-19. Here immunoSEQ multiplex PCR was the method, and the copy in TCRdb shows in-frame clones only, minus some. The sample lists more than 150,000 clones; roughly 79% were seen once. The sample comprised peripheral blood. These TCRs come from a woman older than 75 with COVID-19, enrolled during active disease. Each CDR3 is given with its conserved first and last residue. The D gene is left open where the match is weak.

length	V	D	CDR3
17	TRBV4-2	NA	CASSQEGHGAHYNEQFF
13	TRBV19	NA	CASSYRENTEAFF
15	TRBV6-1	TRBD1	CASSEDATGGSSYTF
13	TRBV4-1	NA	CASSPYSTGELFF
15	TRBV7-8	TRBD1	CASSLGTGQIGELFF
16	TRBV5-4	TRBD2	CASSPQSGNPNNEQFF
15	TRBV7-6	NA	CASSAGSGSKNIQYF
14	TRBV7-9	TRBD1	CASSLGTGAEKLFF
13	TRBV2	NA	CASSATGSYEQYF
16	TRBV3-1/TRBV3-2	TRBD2	CASSHRGLAGTDTQYF
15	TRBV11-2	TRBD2	CASSLAGGGYNEQFF
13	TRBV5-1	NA	CASSKTSNTEAFF
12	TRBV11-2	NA	CASSLGPGEQYF
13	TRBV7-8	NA	CASSRRVLYEQYF
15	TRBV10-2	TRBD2	CASSESGGHWETQYF
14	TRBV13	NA	CASSVGTGNYGYTF
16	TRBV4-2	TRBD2	CASSQEAGAHTGELFF
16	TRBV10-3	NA	CAISESSSVRGREAFF
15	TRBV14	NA	CASSQDWNRFYEQYF
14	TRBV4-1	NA	CASSQEQGMGGYTF
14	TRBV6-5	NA	CASMEGGSNQPQHF
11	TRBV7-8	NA	CASSLASVTFF
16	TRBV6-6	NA	CASSYPVGDSGNTIYF
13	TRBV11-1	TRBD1	CASSTGGSQPQHF
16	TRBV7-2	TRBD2	CASSLRLAGEAETQYF
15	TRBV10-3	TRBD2	CAIRDGTTHTGELFF
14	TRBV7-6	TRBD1	CASSPAGTGHGYTF
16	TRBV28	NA	CASSLLGYRQAYGYTF
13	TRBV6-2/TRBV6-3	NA	CASSYRRVSGYTF
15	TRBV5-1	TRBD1	CASSPGQGANYEQYF
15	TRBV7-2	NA	CASSLDHSYNSPLHF
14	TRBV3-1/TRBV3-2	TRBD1	CASRSTGVVWEQFF
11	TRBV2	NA	CASSYTDTQYF
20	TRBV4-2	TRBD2	CASSQEPGLAGLSGANVLTF
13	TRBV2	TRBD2	CASSGSGTTLGFF
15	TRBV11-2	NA	CASSPTGWSGNTIYF
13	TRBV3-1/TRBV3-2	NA	CASSPRQEAGYTF
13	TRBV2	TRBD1	CASSGTANTEAFF
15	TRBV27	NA	CASSYRGMAPYGYTF
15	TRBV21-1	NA	CASSKEIEGGETQYF